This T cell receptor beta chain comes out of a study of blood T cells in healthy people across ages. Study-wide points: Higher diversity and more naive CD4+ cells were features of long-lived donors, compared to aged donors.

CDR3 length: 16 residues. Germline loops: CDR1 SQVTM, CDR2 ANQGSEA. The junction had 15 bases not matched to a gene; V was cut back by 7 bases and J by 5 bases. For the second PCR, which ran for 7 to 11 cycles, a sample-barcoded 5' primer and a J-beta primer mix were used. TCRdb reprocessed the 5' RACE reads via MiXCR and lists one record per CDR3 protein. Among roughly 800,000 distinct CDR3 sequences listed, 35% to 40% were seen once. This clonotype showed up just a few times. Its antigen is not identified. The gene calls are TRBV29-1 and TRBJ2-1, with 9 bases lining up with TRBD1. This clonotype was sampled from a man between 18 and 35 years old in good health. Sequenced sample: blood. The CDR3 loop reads CSGSPPGQGSDNEQFF. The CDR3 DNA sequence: TGCAGCGGATCCCCCCCGGGACAGGGTTCCGACAATGAGCAGTTCTTC.